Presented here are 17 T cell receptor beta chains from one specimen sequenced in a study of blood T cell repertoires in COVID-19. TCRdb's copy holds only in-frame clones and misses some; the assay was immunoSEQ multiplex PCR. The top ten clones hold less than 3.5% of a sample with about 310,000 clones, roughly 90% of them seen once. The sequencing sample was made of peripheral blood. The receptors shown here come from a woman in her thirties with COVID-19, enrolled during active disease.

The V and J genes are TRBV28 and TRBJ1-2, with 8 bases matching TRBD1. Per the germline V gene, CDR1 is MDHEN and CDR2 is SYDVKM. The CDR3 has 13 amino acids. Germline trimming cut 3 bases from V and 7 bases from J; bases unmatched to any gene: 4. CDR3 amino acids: CASSLLGQGGYTF. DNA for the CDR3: TGTGCCAGCAGTTTGTTAGGACAGGGTGGCTACACCTTC.

The CDR3 sequence: CASSMPGHVSGELFF. The CDR3 DNA sequence: TGTGCCAGCAGCATGCCGGGACACGTAAGCGGGGAGCTGTTTTTT. V is TRBV7-9 and J is TRBJ2-2, with D tentatively TRBD1 (6 bases). The CDR3 is 15 residues long. Per germline, CDR1 SEHNR and CDR2 FQNEAQ (reference sequence). V was clipped by 5 bases and J by 7 bases, with 17 bases between them. Full variable domain (missing parts from reference TRBV7-9 and TRBJ2-2): DTGVSQNPRHKITKRGQNVTFRCDPISEHNRLYWYRQTLGQGPEFLTYFQNEAQLEKSRLLSDRFSAERPKGSFSTLEIQRTEQGDSAMYLCASSMPGHVSGELFFGEGSRLTVL.

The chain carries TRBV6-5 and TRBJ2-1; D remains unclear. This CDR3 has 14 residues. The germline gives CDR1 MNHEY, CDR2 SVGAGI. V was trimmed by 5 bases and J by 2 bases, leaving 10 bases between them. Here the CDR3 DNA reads TGTGCCAGCAGTCCCAGGAACCCCTACAATGAGCAGTTCTTC. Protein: CASSPRNPYNEQFF.

DNA for the CDR3: TGTGCCAGCAGTTCACCAGGGGGTGTCATCTCCTACGAGCAGTACTTC. Translation gives CASSSPGGVISYEQYF. V and J are TRBV28 and TRBJ2-7, with 7 nucleotides matching TRBD1. After removal of 4 bases from V and 0 bases from J, the junction contained 9 bases not matched to a gene. This CDR3 is built from 16 residues. Germline-derived CDR1 and CDR2 are MDHEN and SYDVKM.

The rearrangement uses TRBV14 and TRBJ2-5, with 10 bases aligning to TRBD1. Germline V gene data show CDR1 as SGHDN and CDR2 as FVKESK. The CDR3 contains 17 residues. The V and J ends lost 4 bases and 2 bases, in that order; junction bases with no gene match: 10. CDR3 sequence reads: CASSPDGTGDGQETQYF. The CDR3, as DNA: TGTGCCAGCAGCCCGGATGGGACAGGGGACGGTCAAGAGACCCAGTACTTC.

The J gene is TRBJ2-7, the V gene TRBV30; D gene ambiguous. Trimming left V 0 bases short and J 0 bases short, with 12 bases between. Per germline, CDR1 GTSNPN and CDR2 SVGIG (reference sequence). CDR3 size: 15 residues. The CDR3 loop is CAWSVSGSSSYEQYF. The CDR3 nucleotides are TGTGCCTGGAGTGTGTCAGGTTCCAGCTCCTACGAGCAGTACTTC.

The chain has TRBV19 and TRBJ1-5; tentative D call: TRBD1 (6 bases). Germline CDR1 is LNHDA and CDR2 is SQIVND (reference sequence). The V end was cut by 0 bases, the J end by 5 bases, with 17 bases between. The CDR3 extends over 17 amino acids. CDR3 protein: CASSIDILGQIDQPQHF. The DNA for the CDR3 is TGTGCCAGTAGTATAGATATTCTAGGACAGATCGATCAGCCCCAGCATTTT.

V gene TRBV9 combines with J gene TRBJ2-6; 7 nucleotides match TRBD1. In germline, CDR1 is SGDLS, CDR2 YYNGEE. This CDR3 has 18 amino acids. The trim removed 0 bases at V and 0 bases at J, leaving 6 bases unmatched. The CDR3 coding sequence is TGTGCCAGCAGCGTAGATGGGACAGTCTACTCTGGGGCCAACGTCCTGACTTTC. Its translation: CASSVDGTVYSGANVLTF.

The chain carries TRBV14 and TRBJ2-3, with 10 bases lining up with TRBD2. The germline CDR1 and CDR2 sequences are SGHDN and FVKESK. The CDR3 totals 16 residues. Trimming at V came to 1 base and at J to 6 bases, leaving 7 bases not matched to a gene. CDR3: CASSQALAGVKDTQYF. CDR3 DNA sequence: TGTGCCAGCAGCCAAGCTCTAGCGGGAGTGAAGGATACGCAGTATTTT.

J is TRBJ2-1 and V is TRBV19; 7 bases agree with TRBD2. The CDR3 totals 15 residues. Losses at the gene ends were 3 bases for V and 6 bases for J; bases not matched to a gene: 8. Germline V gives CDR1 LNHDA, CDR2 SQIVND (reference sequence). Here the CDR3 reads CASSIRTSHFNEQFF. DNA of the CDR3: TGTGCCAGTAGTATTAGGACTAGTCATTTCAATGAGCAGTTCTTC.

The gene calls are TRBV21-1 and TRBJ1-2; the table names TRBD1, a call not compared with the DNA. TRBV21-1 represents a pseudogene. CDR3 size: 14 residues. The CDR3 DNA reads TGTGCCAGCAGCCCTCCCGACACCTTATATTATTACACCTTC. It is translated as CASSPPDTLYYYTF.

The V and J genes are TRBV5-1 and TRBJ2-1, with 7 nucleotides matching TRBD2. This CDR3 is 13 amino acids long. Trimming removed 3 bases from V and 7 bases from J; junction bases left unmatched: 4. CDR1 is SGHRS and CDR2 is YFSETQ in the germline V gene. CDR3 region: CASSWGGLNEQFF. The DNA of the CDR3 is TGCGCCAGCAGCTGGGGGGGACTAAATGAGCAGTTCTTC. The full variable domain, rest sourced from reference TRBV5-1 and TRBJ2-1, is KAGVTQTPRYLIKTRGQQVTLSCSPISGHRSVSWYQQTPGQGLQFLFEYFSETQRNKGNFPGRFSGRQFSNSRSEMNVSTLELGDSALYLCASSWGGLNEQFFGPGTRLTVL.

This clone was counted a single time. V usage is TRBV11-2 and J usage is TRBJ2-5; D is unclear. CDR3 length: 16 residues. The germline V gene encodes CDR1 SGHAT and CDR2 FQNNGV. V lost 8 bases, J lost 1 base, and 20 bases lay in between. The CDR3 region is CASHPSLPGSQETQYF. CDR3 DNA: TGTGCCAGCCATCCCTCGCTCCCGGGTAGCCAAGAGACCCAGTACTTC. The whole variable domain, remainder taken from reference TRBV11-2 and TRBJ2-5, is EAGVAQSPRYKIIEKRQSVAFWCNPISGHATLYWYQQILGQGPKLLIQFQNNGVVDDSQLPKDRFSAERLKGVDSTLKIQPAKLEDSAVYLCASHPSLPGSQETQYFGPGTRLLVL.

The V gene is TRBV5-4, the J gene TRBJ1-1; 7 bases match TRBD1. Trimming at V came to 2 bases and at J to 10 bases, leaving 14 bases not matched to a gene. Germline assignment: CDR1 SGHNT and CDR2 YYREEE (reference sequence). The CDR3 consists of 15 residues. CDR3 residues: CASSFGDSRQGRAFF. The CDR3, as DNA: TGTGCCAGCAGCTTCGGGGACAGCCGGCAAGGAAGAGCTTTCTTT.

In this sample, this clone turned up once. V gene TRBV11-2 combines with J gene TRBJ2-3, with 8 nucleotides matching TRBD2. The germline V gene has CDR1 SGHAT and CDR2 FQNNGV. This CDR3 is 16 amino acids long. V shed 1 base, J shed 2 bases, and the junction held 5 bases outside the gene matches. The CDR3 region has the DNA TGTGCCAGCAGCTTAGGACGGGGGGGCTACACAGATACGCAGTATTTT. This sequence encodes CASSLGRGGYTDTQYF.

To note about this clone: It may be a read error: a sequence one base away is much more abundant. The chain's CDR3 is CASSPTGNYGYTF. The CDR3 DNA sequence: TGTGCCAGCAGTCCGACAGGGAACTATGGCTACACCTTC. The chain uses TRBV6-5 and TRBJ1-2; 7 positions agree with TRBD1. V was clipped by 5 bases and J by 2 bases; unmatched bases: 2. This CDR3 contains 13 residues. CDR1 and CDR2 from the germline V gene are MNHEY and SVGAGI.

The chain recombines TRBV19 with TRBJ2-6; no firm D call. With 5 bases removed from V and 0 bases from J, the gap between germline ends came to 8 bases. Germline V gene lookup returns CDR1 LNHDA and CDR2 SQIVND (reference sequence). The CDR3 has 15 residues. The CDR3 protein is CASSLGPSGANVLTF. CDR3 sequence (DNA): TGTGCCAGTAGTTTAGGGCCCTCTGGGGCCAACGTCCTGACTTTC.